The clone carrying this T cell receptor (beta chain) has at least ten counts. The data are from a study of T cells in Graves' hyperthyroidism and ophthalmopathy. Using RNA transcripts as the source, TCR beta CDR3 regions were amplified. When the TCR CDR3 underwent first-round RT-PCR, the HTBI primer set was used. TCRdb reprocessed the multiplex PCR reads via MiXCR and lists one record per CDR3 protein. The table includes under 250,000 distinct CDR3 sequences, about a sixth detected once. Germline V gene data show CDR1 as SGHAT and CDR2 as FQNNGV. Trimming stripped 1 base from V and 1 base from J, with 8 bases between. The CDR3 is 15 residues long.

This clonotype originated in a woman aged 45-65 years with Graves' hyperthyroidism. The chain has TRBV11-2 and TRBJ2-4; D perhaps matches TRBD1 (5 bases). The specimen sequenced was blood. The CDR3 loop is CASSLVGAAKNIQYF. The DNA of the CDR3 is TGTGCCAGCAGCTTAGTTGGGGCGGCCAAAAACATTCAGTACTTC.